The 27 T cell receptor beta chains below were found in one sample sequenced in a study of a mutant IDH1 vaccine in newly diagnosed glioma. Assay used: immunoSEQ multiplex PCR; TCRdb lists only in-frame clones, some missing. Here the sample spans tens of thousands of clones, roughly 68% being singletons. These receptors lack a known antigen. The time point here: week 35, safety follow-up. In every dose of vaccine, 300 ug of mutant IDH1 20-mer peptide was given alongside topical imiquimod. Source: PBMCs, taken from a glioma patient whose treatment included an IDH1 peptide vaccine. These receptors all come from a man between 50 and 59 years old with glioma.

The chain recombines TRBV6-5 with TRBJ2-1; D is possibly TRBD1 (6 bases). Germline assignment: CDR1 MNHEY and CDR2 SVGAGI. CDR3 length equals 14 residues. With 6 bases removed from V and 10 bases from J, the gap between germline ends came to 19 bases. The CDR3 region has the DNA TGTGCCAGCAGGTACGAGCAGGGACAAATGGAGCAGTTCTTC. Its translation is CASRYEQGQMEQFF.

The chain employs TRBV7-9 and TRBJ1-1, with D possibly matching TRBD1 (5 bases). There are 12 residues in the CDR3. Trimming left V 5 bases short and J 5 bases short, with 9 bases between. Germline values: CDR1 SEHNR, CDR2 FQNEAQ (reference sequence). The CDR3 nucleotides are TGTGCCAGCAGCCGGGGGATTACTGAAGCTTTCTTT. Its translation: CASSRGITEAFF.

This clone was seen a single time. The chain is built from TRBV5-1 and TRBJ1-2, with D unclear. This CDR3 spans 13 amino acids. Germline values: CDR1 SGHRS, CDR2 YFSETQ. The V end was cut by 2 bases, the J end by 3 bases, with 8 bases between. CDR3 DNA: TGCGCCAGCAGCTTTGACGGAGACTATGGCTACACCTTC. Translation gives CASSFDGDYGYTF.

There are a few counts of this clone. The rearrangement uses TRBV10-2 and TRBJ1-1, with D perhaps TRBD1 (5 bases). Per germline, CDR1 WSHSY and CDR2 SAAADI. The CDR3 spans 11 residues. V was shortened by 9 bases and J by 1 base, with 6 bases between the two germline ends. CDR3: CASQGNTEAFF. CDR3 sequence (DNA): TGCGCCAGTCAGGGGAACACTGAAGCTTTCTTT.

The chain recombines TRBV7-8 with TRBJ2-7, with D tentatively TRBD2 (5 bases). CDR3 size: 17 residues. V was trimmed by 5 bases and J by 5 bases, leaving 25 bases between them. From germline, CDR1 is SGHVS and CDR2 FQNEAQ. The CDR3 DNA is TGTGCCAGCAGCCCCTCAGGCCGGGAAGCTGCCGCGGACGAGCAGTACTTC. It codes for CASSPSGREAAADEQYF.

J is TRBJ2-3 and V is TRBV11-2; TRBD2 agrees at 10 bases. V dropped 1 base and J dropped 9; count of bases not matched to a gene: 1. The CDR3 covers 13 residues. Germline V gene sequence: CDR1 SGHAT, CDR2 FQNNGV. The CDR3 reads CASSLASGGTQYF. The CDR3, as DNA: TGTGCCAGCAGCTTAGCTAGCGGGGGAACGCAGTATTTT.

The rearrangement links TRBV27 to TRBJ2-2; D may be TRBD2 (6 bases). Deletions cut 3 bases from V and 1 base from J, with 12 bases between. There are 16 residues in the CDR3. The germline V gene has CDR1 MNHEY and CDR2 SMNVEV (reference sequence). The CDR3 here is CASSFWDSLNTGELFF. CDR3 DNA sequence: TGTGCCAGCAGTTTCTGGGACTCACTGAACACCGGGGAGCTGTTTTTT.

This chain uses TRBV27 with TRBJ1-3; TRBD1 aligns across 7 bases. V was pared by 4 bases and J by 5 bases, with 11 bases of the junction left unmatched. CDR1 MNHEY and CDR2 SMNVEV come from the germline V gene (reference sequence). CDR3 length equals 16 residues. The CDR3 reads CASSSAGTANRNTIYF. The CDR3, as DNA: TGTGCCAGCAGTTCCGCCGGGACAGCAAATCGAAACACCATATATTTT.

The V and J genes are TRBV27 and TRBJ2-3; D unclear. The length of the CDR3 is 12 residues. V lost 5 bases to trimming and J lost 0 bases, with 3 bases between them. Germline V gene sequence: CDR1 MNHEY, CDR2 SMNVEV (reference sequence). CDR3 nucleotides: TGTGCCAGCAGTCCTAGCACAGATACGCAGTATTTT. Residues: CASSPSTDTQYF.

This chain joins TRBV7-9 and TRBJ2-3; D call uncertain. The germline V and J ends were trimmed by 4 bases and 4 bases, with 12 bases remaining between them. Germline V gene lookup returns CDR1 SEHNR and CDR2 FQNEAQ (reference sequence). This CDR3 has 14 residues. CDR3 sequence: CASSSSNHADTQYF. CDR3 in DNA: TGTGCCAGCAGCTCAAGTAACCACGCAGATACGCAGTATTTT. The full variable domain, with the rest looked up from reference TRBV7-9 and TRBJ2-3, is DTGVSQNPRHKITKRGQNVTFRCDPISEHNRLYWYRQTLGQGPEFLTYFQNEAQLEKSRLLSDRFSAERPKGSFSTLEIQRTEQGDSAMYLCASSSSNHADTQYFGPGTRLTVL.

V usage is TRBV2 and J usage is TRBJ1-5; TRBD1 might be the D (5 bases). Deletions cut 1 base from V and 5 bases from J, with 15 bases between. The CDR3 extends over 16 amino acids. Germline V gives CDR1 SNHLY, CDR2 FYNNEI. CDR3 region: CASSEGEATGHQPQHF. The CDR3 coding sequence is TGTGCCAGCAGTGAAGGAGAGGCCACAGGCCATCAGCCCCAGCATTTT.

The chain combines TRBV27 with TRBJ1-3; a weak D match, TRBD1 (5 bases). Trimming cost V 5 bases and J 0 bases, with 11 bases left between them. The CDR3 has 15 amino acids. Germline V gene lookup returns CDR1 MNHEY and CDR2 SMNVEV (reference sequence). The CDR3 DNA sequence: TGTGCCAGCAGTCCAGGGTTACCCTCTGGAAACACCATATATTTT. Translated: CASSPGLPSGNTIYF.

The chain links TRBV29-1 to TRBJ1-2; a possible D gene is TRBD1 (5 bases). Trimming pared 7 bases from V and 5 bases from J, leaving 20 bases between. This CDR3 spans 14 amino acids. Per germline, CDR1 SQVTM and CDR2 ANQGSEA. In nucleotides, the CDR3 is TGCAGCGCTGCCTCCGGGACTCCGGCGTATGGCTACACCTTC. This translates into CSAASGTPAYGYTF. The variable domain in full, completed from reference TRBV29-1 and TRBJ1-2, reads SAVISQKPSRDICQRGTSLTIQCQVDSQVTMMFWYRQQPGQSLTLIATANQGSEATYESGFVIDKFPISRPNLTFSTLTVSNMSPEDSSIYLCSAASGTPAYGYTFGSGTRLTVV.

This clone turned up a few times. The chain links TRBV4-1 to TRBJ1-1; D gene ambiguous. The V and J ends lost 5 bases and 3 bases respectively, with 13 bases between them. Germline assignment: CDR1 MGHRA and CDR2 YSYEKL. The length of the CDR3 is 14 residues. CDR3 amino acids: CASSKGQQDTEAFF. The DNA of the CDR3 is TGCGCCAGCAGCAAAGGGCAGCAAGACACTGAAGCTTTCTTT.

This clone was found once. V and J are TRBV7-2 and TRBJ1-4; 8 bases are shared with TRBD1. CDR1 and CDR2 (germline): SGHTA, FQGNSA. V trimming: 5 bases; J trimming: 11 bases; junction bases outside the gene matches: 7. The CDR3 runs to 13 residues. CDR3 sequence reads: CASSTRTGPKLFF. The CDR3 DNA sequence: TGTGCCAGCAGCACCCGGACAGGGCCGAAACTGTTTTTT.

In its sample, this clone was seen once. The chain uses TRBV5-1 and TRBJ1-1; D remains unclear. The CDR3 consists of 14 residues. Germline V gene data show CDR1 as SGHRS and CDR2 as YFSETQ. Trimming took 0 bases from V and 1 from J, leaving 7 bases between them. The CDR3 loop is CASSLAGGNTEAFF. CDR3 DNA: TGCGCCAGCAGCTTGGCCGGAGGGAACACTGAAGCTTTCTTT.

This clone came up once. The gene calls are TRBV9 and TRBJ2-3; D might be TRBD1 or TRBD2, each matching 5 bases. In germline, CDR1 is SGDLS, CDR2 YYNGEE. The CDR3 has 17 residues. V lost 0 bases to trimming and J lost 1 base, with 15 bases between them. The CDR3 loop is CASSVEGPPSGTDTQYF. The CDR3 nucleotides read TGTGCCAGCAGCGTAGAGGGACCACCGTCTGGCACAGATACGCAGTATTTT.

The rearrangement joins TRBV28 to TRBJ2-7; D is tentatively TRBD1 or TRBD2 (5 bases each). The CDR3 loop spans 13 amino acids. The V gene lost 6 bases and the J gene lost 0 bases, with 9 bases spanning the gap. The V gene's germline CDR1 is MDHEN and CDR2 SYDVKM. In DNA, the CDR3 is TGTGCCAGCAGGAAGGGGAGCTCCTACGAGCAGTACTTC. Translated, it gives CASRKGSSYEQYF.

The rearrangement uses TRBV2 and TRBJ1-2; D is unclear. CDR3 size: 14 residues. The germline gives CDR1 SNHLY, CDR2 FYNNEI. Trimming shortened V by 0 bases and J by 8 bases, and 13 bases separated the two germline ends. CDR3 amino acids: CASSEAGSQGGYTF. The CDR3 DNA follows: TGTGCCAGCAGTGAAGCGGGGTCCCAAGGGGGCTACACCTTC.

The chain links TRBV6-1 to TRBJ2-5; 7 bases align to TRBD1. This CDR3 spans 14 amino acids. The V gene end was trimmed by 6 bases and the J gene end by 5 bases; junction bases not matched to a gene: 9. Germline V gene lookup returns CDR1 MNHNS and CDR2 SASEGT. CDR3 sequence reads: CASRGTVWKETQYF. The CDR3 nucleotides are TGTGCCAGCAGGGGGACAGTCTGGAAGGAGACCCAGTACTTC.

This sequence joins TRBV19 and TRBJ1-1; 9 nucleotides agree with TRBD1. Germline V lookup: CDR1 LNHDA, CDR2 SQIVND (reference sequence). This CDR3 contains 15 residues. The V and J ends lost 0 bases and 5 bases, in that order; junction bases with no gene match: 4. The CDR3 DNA sequence: TGTGCCAGTAGTATAGATGGGACAGGGTGGACTGAAGCTTTCTTT. Protein product: CASSIDGTGWTEAFF. The full variable domain, its missing parts supplied by reference TRBV19 and TRBJ1-1, is DGGITQSPKYLFRKEGQNVTLSCEQNLNHDAMYWYRQDPGQGLRLIYYSQIVNDFQKGDIAEGYSVSREKKESFPLTVTSAQKNPTAFYLCASSIDGTGWTEAFFGQGTRLTVV.

This rearrangement joins TRBV5-6 to TRBJ2-5; 7 bases agree with TRBD2. CDR3 length equals 13 residues. CDR1 and CDR2 from the germline V gene are SGHDT and YYEEEE. V dropped 1 base and J dropped 4; count of bases not matched to a gene: 1. This CDR3 reads CASSLSGGETQYF. The CDR3, as DNA: TGTGCCAGCAGCTTGTCGGGGGGAGAGACCCAGTACTTC. Full variable domain (outside the CDR3, taken from reference TRBV5-6 and TRBJ2-5): DAGVTQSPTHLIKTRGQQVTLRCSPKSGHDTVSWYQQALGQGPQFIFQYYEEEERQRGNFPDRFSGHQFPNYSSELNVNALLLGDSALYLCASSLSGGETQYFGPGTRLLVL.

This clone was detected a few times. The chain couples TRBV14 to TRBJ2-2; D is ambiguous. This CDR3 is 13 amino acids long. Trimming took off 4 bases at V and 3 bases at J, with 6 bases between the two ends. CDR1 is SGHDN and CDR2 is FVKESK in the germline V gene. DNA of the CDR3: TGTGCCAGCAGCCGAAGACACACCGGGGAGCTGTTTTTT. This translates into CASSRRHTGELFF.

This rearrangement joins TRBV18 to TRBJ2-7, with unresolved D. V gave up 0 bases and J gave up 11 bases, with 20 bases separating them. This CDR3 comprises 15 residues. CDR1 and CDR2 from the germline V gene are KGHSH and LQKENI. The CDR3 bases are TGTGCCAGCTCACCACCGGCAGGTTCCGTCAGTGTTAAGTACTTC. Encoded protein: CASSPPAGSVSVKYF. Supplemented by reference TRBV18 and TRBJ2-7, the full variable domain reads NAGVMQNPRHLVRRRGQEARLRCSPMKGHSHVYWYRQLPEEGLKFMVYLQKENIIDESGMPKERFSAEFPKEGPSILRIQQVVRGDSAAYFCASSPPAGSVSVKYFGPGTRLTVT.

The chain combines TRBV19 with TRBJ1-5; 8 bases fit TRBD1. The CDR3 extends over 15 amino acids. The germline gives CDR1 LNHDA, CDR2 SQIVND (reference sequence). J gave up 2 bases and V 5 bases, and 5 bases lay outside the gene matches. The chain's CDR3 is CASSVPGQGNQPQHF. CDR3 coding DNA: TGTGCCAGTAGTGTTCCGGGACAGGGCAATCAGCCCCAGCATTTT.

V and J are TRBV19 and TRBJ1-5; tentative D call: TRBD1 (5 bases). Germline CDR1 and CDR2: LNHDA and SQIVND (reference sequence). This CDR3 comprises 14 residues. Deletions cut 5 bases from V and 4 bases from J, with 12 bases between. The CDR3, as DNA: TGTGCCAGTAGTCCGCGACAGTCTAATCAGCCCCAGCATTTT. Translation: CASSPRQSNQPQHF.

The rearrangement links TRBV11-2 to TRBJ1-1; D gene ambiguous. The CDR3 totals 13 residues. V was pared by 5 bases and J by 9 bases, with 16 bases between. From germline, CDR1 is SGHAT and CDR2 FQNNGV. CDR3 protein: CASSQQGGGKAFF. CDR3 nucleotide sequence: TGTGCCAGCAGCCAACAAGGTGGAGGGAAAGCTTTCTTT.